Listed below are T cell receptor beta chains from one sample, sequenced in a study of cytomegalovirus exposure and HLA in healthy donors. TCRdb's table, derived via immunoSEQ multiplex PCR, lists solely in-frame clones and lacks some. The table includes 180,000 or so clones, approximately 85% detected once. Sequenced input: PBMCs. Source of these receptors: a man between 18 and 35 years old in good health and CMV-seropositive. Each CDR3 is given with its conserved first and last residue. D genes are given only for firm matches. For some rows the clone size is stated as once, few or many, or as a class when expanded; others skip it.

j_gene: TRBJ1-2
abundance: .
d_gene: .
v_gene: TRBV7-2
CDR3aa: CASSRERGTRGYGYTF
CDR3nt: TGTGCCAGCAGCCGAGAGCGGGGCACACGGGGCTATGGCTACACCTTC

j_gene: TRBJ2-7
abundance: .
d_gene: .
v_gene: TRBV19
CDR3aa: CASSIGGLEGAEQYF
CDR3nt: TGTGCCAGTAGTATAGGGGGCCTGGAAGGGGCCGAGCAGTACTTC

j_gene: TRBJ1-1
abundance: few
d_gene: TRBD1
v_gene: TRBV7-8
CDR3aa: CASSRGTANTEAFF
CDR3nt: TGTGCCAGCAGCCGCGGGACAGCGAACACTGAAGCTTTCTTT

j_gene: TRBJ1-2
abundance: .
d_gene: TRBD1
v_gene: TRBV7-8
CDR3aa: CASSSPGTGKYGYTF
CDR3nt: TGTGCCAGCAGCTCCCCCGGGACAGGGAAGTACGGCTACACCTTC

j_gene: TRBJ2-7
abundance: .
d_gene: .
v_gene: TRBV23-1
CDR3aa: CASSQSDSTYEQYF
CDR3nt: TGCGCCAGCAGTCAATCCGACAGTACCTACGAGCAGTACTTC

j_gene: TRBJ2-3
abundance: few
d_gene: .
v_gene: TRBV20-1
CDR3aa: CSAVRDTQYF
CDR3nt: TGCAGTGCGGTCAGGGATACGCAGTATTTT

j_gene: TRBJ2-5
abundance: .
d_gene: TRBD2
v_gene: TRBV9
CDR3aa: CASSVQSSGTQETQYF
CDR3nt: TGTGCCAGCAGCGTGCAGTCTAGCGGCACTCAAGAGACCCAGTACTTC

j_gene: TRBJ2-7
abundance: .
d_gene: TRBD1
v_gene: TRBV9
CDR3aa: CASSVDPTGDEQYF
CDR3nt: TGTGCCAGCAGCGTAGATCCGACAGGGGACGAGCAGTACTTC

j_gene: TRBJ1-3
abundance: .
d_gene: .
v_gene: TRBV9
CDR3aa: CASSVPGTARNTIYF
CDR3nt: TGTGCCAGCAGCGTCCCCGGGACTGCGAGAAACACCATATATTTT

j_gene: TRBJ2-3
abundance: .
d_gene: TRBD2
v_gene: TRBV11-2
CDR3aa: CASSRAGRGGTDTQYF
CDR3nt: TGTGCCAGCAGTAGAGCCGGGAGGGGGGGCACAGATACGCAGTATTTT

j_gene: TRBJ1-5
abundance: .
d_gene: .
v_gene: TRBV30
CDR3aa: CAWSVLTEAIYQPQHF
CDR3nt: TGTGCCTGGAGTGTATTAACGGAGGCGATTTATCAGCCCCAGCATTTT

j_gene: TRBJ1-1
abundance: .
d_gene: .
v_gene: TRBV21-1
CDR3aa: CASRSPASGGPFF
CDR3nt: TGTGCCAGCAGAAGTCCAGCGTCAGGGGGGCCTTTCTTT

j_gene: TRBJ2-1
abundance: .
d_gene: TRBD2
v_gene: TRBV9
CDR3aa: CASSPHPGLAGYNEQFF
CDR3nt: TGTGCCAGCAGCCCTCACCCGGGACTAGCGGGCTACAATGAGCAGTTCTTC

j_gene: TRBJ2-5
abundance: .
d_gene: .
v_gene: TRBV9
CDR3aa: CASATRGNQETQYF
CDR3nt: TGTGCCAGCGCCACAAGGGGGAACCAAGAGACCCAGTACTTC

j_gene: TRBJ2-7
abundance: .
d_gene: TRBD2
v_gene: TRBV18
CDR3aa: CASSPLTSGGPYEQYF
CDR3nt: TGTGCCAGCTCTCCTCTAACTAGCGGTGGCCCCTACGAGCAGTACTTC

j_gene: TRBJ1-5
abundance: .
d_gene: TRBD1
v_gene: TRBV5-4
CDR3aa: CASSLQGVSNQPQHF
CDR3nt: TGTGCCAGCAGCTTGCAGGGGGTCTCCAATCAGCCCCAGCATTTT

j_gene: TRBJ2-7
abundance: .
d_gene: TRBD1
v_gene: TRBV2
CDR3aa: CASNDRGSYEQYF
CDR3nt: TGTGCCAGCAACGACAGGGGGAGCTACGAGCAGTACTTC

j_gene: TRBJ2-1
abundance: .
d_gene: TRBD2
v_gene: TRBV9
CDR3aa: CASSVEASGGAGKQFF
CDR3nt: TGTGCCAGCAGCGTAGAGGCTAGCGGGGGGGCGGGGAAGCAGTTCTTC

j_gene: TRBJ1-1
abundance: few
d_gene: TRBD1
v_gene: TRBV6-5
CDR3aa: CASSFGTVDTEAFF
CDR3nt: TGTGCCAGCAGTTTCGGGACAGTGGACACTGAAGCTTTCTTT

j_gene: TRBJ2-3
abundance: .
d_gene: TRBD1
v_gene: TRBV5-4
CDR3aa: CASSSSGGGSDTQYF
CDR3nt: TGTGCCAGCAGTTCTTCAGGGGGTGGGTCAGATACGCAGTATTTT

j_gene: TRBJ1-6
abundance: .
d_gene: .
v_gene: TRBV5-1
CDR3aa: CASSLGPGSPLHF
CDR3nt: TGCGCCAGCAGCTTGGGTCCAGGTTCACCCCTCCACTTT

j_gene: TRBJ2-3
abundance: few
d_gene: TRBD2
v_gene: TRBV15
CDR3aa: CATSRESGTSGGTQYF
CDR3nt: TGTGCCACCAGCAGGGAGTCAGGGACTAGCGGGGGAACGCAGTATTTT